One sample yielded the 29 T cell receptor beta chains listed below, sequenced in a study of tumor and adjacent non-tumor tissue in lung cancer. No cell sorting was done before RNA was extracted from the tissue. Three rounds of nested PCR, following a modified ARM-PCR protocol, produced the TCRbeta library. TCRdb used MiXCR to reprocess the multiplex PCR reads, holding one entry per CDR3 protein. The table shows around 140,000 distinct CDR3 sequences, with approximately 72% occurring only once. Material: lung tumor tissue. These receptors were collected from a man aged 60-69 years with small cell lung cancer.

This clonotype was observed once. One end of the junction varies from germline; a read error may be responsible. CDR3 sequence (DNA): TGTGCCAACAGTTACTCTCCATGGGTTATTCAGTACTTC. Its translation: CANSYSPWVIQYF. V usage is TRBV6-5 and J usage is TRBJ2-4; no firm D call. The CDR3 is made up of 13 amino acids. Germline V gives CDR1 MNHEY, CDR2 SVGAGI.

This clonotype has more than one count but fewer than ten. The rearrangement uses TRBV4-2 and TRBJ2-2; possibly TRBD2 for D (6 bases). Germline V gene lookup returns CDR1 LGHNA and CDR2 YNFKEQ. V lost 4 bases and J lost 1, with 10 bases in between. The CDR3 contains 15 residues. CDR3 sequence reads: CASSLLGLNTGELFF. CDR3 sequence (DNA): TGTGCCAGCAGCCTGCTGGGACTGAACACCGGGGAGCTGTTTTTT.

This clonotype was recorded many times. The chain carries TRBV4-1 and TRBJ2-7; D is undetermined. CDR3 length: 15 residues. The germline gives CDR1 MGHRA, CDR2 YSYEKL. The V end lost 4 bases, the J end lost 3 bases, and 16 bases lay between the germline ends. DNA of the CDR3: TGCGCCAGCAGCCCATTCGCTAGGGCTGGCTACGAGCAGTACGTC. Translating it yields CASSPFARAGYEQYV.

This clonotype was observed many times. The chain links TRBV20-1 to TRBJ2-7; 8 bases are shared with TRBD2. The CDR3 sequence is 15 residues long. CDR1 is DFQATT, CDR2 SNEGSKA, per germline (reference sequence). The V segment lost 0 bases and the J segment 6 bases; nucleotides outside the gene matches: 10. Here the CDR3 DNA reads TGCAGTGCTAGAGATTCTCGACGGGAGGGCCGCGAGCAGTACTTC. Translating gives CSARDSRREGREQYF.

The chain employs TRBV6-1 and TRBJ2-3; no reliable D call. V lost 3 bases, J lost 6 bases, and 13 bases lay in between. CDR3 size: 14 residues. Germline V gene sequence: CDR1 MNHNS, CDR2 SASEGT. CDR3 coding DNA: TGTGCCAGCAGTGATACCCAAGGAACCGATACGCAGTATTTT. Translation gives CASSDTQGTDTQYF.

The chain employs TRBV6-1 and TRBJ2-2; 10 positions agree with TRBD2. The germline CDR1 and CDR2 sequences are MNHNS and SASEGT. V lost 7 bases and J lost 5; bases outside the gene matches: 7. There are 15 residues in the CDR3. The CDR3 loop reads CASNPRTSGTGELFF. For the CDR3, the DNA is TGTGCCAGCAATCCCCGGACTAGCGGTACCGGGGAGCTGTTTTTT.

In regard to this clonotype: A much larger clone differs by one base, so this may be a read error. This chain links TRBV20-1 with TRBJ2-3; TRBD2 matches at 9 bases. V was pared by 7 bases and J by 5 bases, with 10 bases of the junction left unmatched. Germline CDR1 and CDR2: DFQATT and SNEGSKA (reference sequence). The CDR3 is 14 residues long. The chain's CDR3 is CSVSGGRGKDTQYF. In nucleotides, the CDR3 is TGCAGTGTCAGTGGCGGGAGGGGCAAAGATACGCAGTATTTT.

Details on this clonotype: It may be a read error: a sequence one base away is much more abundant. This chain joins TRBV13 and TRBJ2-5, with 10 bases aligning to TRBD1. The V gene end was trimmed by 10 bases and the J gene end by 5 bases; junction bases not matched to a gene: 13. Looked up from germline, CDR1 is PRHDT and CDR2 is FYEKMQ (reference sequence). The CDR3 is 15 amino acids. The CDR3 coding sequence is TGTGCCAACACAAGACTGACAGGGGGCGCGGAGACCCAGTACTTC. Translating it yields CANTRLTGGAETQYF.

This chain uses TRBV12-3 or TRBV12-4 with TRBJ2-5; D remains ambiguous. CDR3 length: 13 residues. Trimming took off 6 bases at V and 5 bases at J, with 13 bases between the two ends. Here the CDR3 DNA reads TGTGCCAGCAGCCGCAACAGCCGGGAGACCCAGTACTTC. Residues: CASSRNSRETQYF.

CDR3 bases: TGCAGTGCTAGTAGGCCAGGGAATTCACCCCTCCACTTT. Its protein is CSASRPGNSPLHF. The V and J genes are TRBV20-1 and TRBJ1-6; a weak D match, TRBD1 (5 bases). The CDR3 is 13 residues long. V dropped 3 bases and J dropped 7 bases, with 10 bases sitting between them. Germline-derived CDR1 and CDR2 are DFQATT and SNEGSKA (reference sequence).

Remarks on this clonotype: A read error may be the cause here, since a much bigger clone is one base away. The V gene is TRBV11-2, the J gene TRBJ2-3; 9 bases are a match to TRBD2. CDR3 length: 17 residues. The germline CDR1 and CDR2 sequences are SGHAT and FQNNGV. The J segment lost 2 bases and the V segment lost 5 bases, leaving 11 bases of the junction unmatched. The CDR3 DNA is TGTGCCAGCAGCCATTACCTAGCGGGAACAACCACAGATACGCAGTATTTT. Protein product: CASSHYLAGTTTDTQYF.

For this clonotype: Sequence at one end of the junction differs from germline and may be a read error. The chain joins TRBV11-2 to TRBJ2-7; D is uncertain. Germline-derived CDR1 and CDR2 are SGHAT and FQNNGV. The CDR3 has 14 residues. CDR3 sequence (DNA): TGTGCCATCAGCTTAGGACGGAGCTCCTACGAACAGTACTTC. This codes for CAISLGRSSYEQYF.

This clonotype was found a few times. This may arise from a read error, as a much more abundant clone is one base away. This chain connects TRBV6-5 to TRBJ1-6; 8 bases map to TRBD1. This CDR3 has 12 amino acids. Germline CDR1 and CDR2: MNHEY and SVGAGI. The chain's CDR3 is CTSRGQGQPLHF. The CDR3 DNA reads TGTACCAGCAGAGGACAGGGTCAACCCCTCCACTTT.

V is TRBV6-5 and J is TRBJ2-7, with TRBD2 as a possible D gene (6 bases). V gave up 6 bases and J gave up 3 bases, with 18 bases separating them. The CDR3 contains 15 residues. Germline V CDR1 and CDR2: MNHEY, SVGAGI. The CDR3 loop reads CASRGRLGPGYEQYV. In DNA, the CDR3 is TGTGCCAGCAGGGGGAGGCTAGGACCAGGCTACGAGCAGTACGTC.

In this sample, this clonotype turned up once. This may come from a read error, since a much larger clone is one base off. The genes are TRBV29-1 and TRBJ2-7; D not certain. The length of the CDR3 is 13 residues. Germline values: CDR1 SQVTM, CDR2 ANQGSEA. Trimming removed 4 bases from V and 5 bases from J, with 15 bases in between. CDR3 sequence: CSVARETSNEQYF. DNA of the CDR3: TGCAGCGTTGCAAGAGAGACATCGAACGAGCAGTACTTC.

Turning to this clonotype: One junction end disagrees with the germline gene, perhaps due to a read error. The V and J genes are TRBV12-3 or TRBV12-4 and TRBJ2-2, with D possibly matching TRBD1 (5 bases). CDR3 length: 15 amino acids. This CDR3 reads CAGSFSETDTVELLF. The CDR3 coding sequence is TGTGCCGGCAGTTTCTCTGAGACAGACACCGTGGAGCTGCTTTTT.

The chain employs TRBV11-2 and TRBJ1-6, with D maybe TRBD1 (5 bases). Per germline, CDR1 SGHAT and CDR2 FQNNGV. V lost 5 bases, J lost 9 bases, and 32 bases lay in between. This CDR3 comprises 20 residues. The CDR3 sequence is CASSQHRGRFSTRITSPLHF. CDR3 nucleotides: TGTGCCAGCAGCCAGCACCGGGGCAGGTTCTCCACTCGAATAACTTCACCCCTCCACTTT.

With respect to this clonotype: One end of the junction does not line up with germline, which may come from a read error. The gene calls are TRBV5-4 and TRBJ2-7; D is perhaps TRBD2 (6 bases). The CDR3 covers 15 residues. CDR1 is SGHNT and CDR2 is YYREEE in the germline V gene (reference sequence). The CDR3 here is CSSSLVRETVSEQYF. For the CDR3, the DNA is TGTTCCAGCAGCTTGGTCCGGGAGACGGTCAGCGAGCAGTATTTC.

The CDR3 protein is CASSLSSGTGGKAFF. For the CDR3, the DNA is TGTGCCAGCAGTTTGTCTAGCGGGACAGGGGGGAAGGCTTTCTTT. The V gene is TRBV12-3 or TRBV12-4, the J gene TRBJ1-1, with 11 bases aligning to TRBD1. The ends lost 3 bases at V and 11 bases at J; junction bases unmatched: 11. This CDR3 region has 15 residues.

Concerning this clonotype: One junction end does not reproduce the germline sequence, and a read error may be involved. The rearrangement joins TRBV29-1 to TRBJ2-7; D assignment may be TRBD1 or TRBD2 (6 bases each). Germline values: CDR1 SQVTM, CDR2 ANQGSEA. The CDR3 loop spans 14 amino acids. The CDR3 loop reads CSVGAPGDSYEQYF. CDR3 DNA sequence: TGCAGCGTGGGGGCTCCGGGGGACTCCTACGAGCAGTATTTC.

Worth noting for this clonotype: A single base separates this from a much larger clone, so it may be a read error. The CDR3: CSVEGPGMSDTQYF. In DNA form, the CDR3 reads TGCAGCGTTGAAGGTCCGGGAATGTCAGATACGCAGTATTTT. The chain is built from TRBV29-1 and TRBJ2-3; D perhaps matches TRBD2 (5 bases). The V and J ends lost 1 base and 4 bases respectively, with 12 bases between them. CDR1 and CDR2 from the germline V gene are SQVTM and ANQGSEA. This CDR3 spans 14 amino acids.

This clonotype has just a few counts. The junction shows a germline mismatch at one end, possibly a read error. The chain is built from TRBV29-1 and TRBJ1-1; 10 nucleotides match TRBD1. Per the germline V gene, CDR1 is SQVTM and CDR2 is ANQGSEA. The CDR3 is 13 residues long. CDR3 coding DNA: TGCAGCGTTCGACAGGGGGCGAATACTGAACCTTTCTTT. This translates into CSVRQGANTEPFF.

A remark on this clonotype: The junction and the germline gene differ at one end; a read error may be behind it. The rearrangement links TRBV20-1 to TRBJ2-5; 7 bases line up with TRBD1. The CDR3 length is 13 residues. Germline V gene data show CDR1 as DFQATT and CDR2 as SNEGSKA (reference sequence). The CDR3 DNA reads TGCAGTGCAGACAGGGCACAACAAGAGACCAAGTACTTC. This codes for CSADRAQQETKYF.

The chain couples TRBV6-1 to TRBJ2-2; D call uncertain. The CDR3 contains 14 residues. Germline V lookup: CDR1 MNHNS, CDR2 SASEGT. V was pared by 2 bases and J by 0 bases, with 4 bases between. The CDR3 region is CASSERTNTGELFF. The CDR3 DNA reads TGTGCCAGCAGTGAACGGACGAACACCGGGGAGCTGTTTTTT.

As for this clonotype: This may be a read error: a much more frequent sequence differs by one nucleotide. The V call is TRBV20-1, the J call TRBJ1-1, with D hard to call. Germline V gene sequence: CDR1 DFQATT, CDR2 SNEGSKA (reference sequence). V lost 7 bases and J lost 2, with 14 bases in between. This CDR3 is 13 amino acids long. DNA for the CDR3: TGCAGTGTTATTCCCCCGTACAACACTGAAGCTTTCTTT. This codes for CSVIPPYNTEAFF.

There are a few counts of this clonotype. This chain connects TRBV28 to TRBJ1-4, with 9 positions matching TRBD1. CDR3 length equals 15 residues. Looked up from germline, CDR1 is MDHEN and CDR2 is SYDVKM. With V trimmed by 3 bases and J by 7 bases, 6 bases remained unmatched. The CDR3 sequence: CASSLGGQGSEKLFF. In nucleotides, the CDR3 is TGTGCCAGCAGTTTGGGCGGACAGGGGTCTGAAAAACTGTTTTTT.

Points on this clonotype: Being one base from a much bigger clone, this may be a read error. The chain couples TRBV20-1 to TRBJ1-2; D not certain. CDR1 is DFQATT, CDR2 SNEGSKA, per germline (reference sequence). The germline V and J ends were trimmed by 0 bases and 4 bases, with 12 bases remaining between them. The CDR3 spans 14 residues. The CDR3 bases are TGCAGTGCTAGAGATATATCAGCAAGCTATGGCTACACCTTC. The encoded protein is CSARDISASYGYTF.

The gene calls are TRBV12-3 or TRBV12-4 and TRBJ2-2; 16 positions agree with TRBD2. Unmatched junction bases numbered 5, after V lost 6 bases and J lost 7 bases. The CDR3 totals 16 residues. This CDR3 reads CASRPGLAGGIGELFF. The CDR3 DNA reads as TGTGCCAGCAGGCCGGGACTAGCGGGAGGGATCGGGGAGCTGTTTTTT.

The chain joins TRBV28 to TRBJ1-2, with 9 bases aligning to TRBD1. The CDR3 totals 15 residues. CDR1 MDHEN and CDR2 SYDVKM come from the germline V gene. V gave up 2 bases and J gave up 2 bases; unmatched junction bases: 3. DNA of the CDR3: TGTGCCAGCAGTTTAGGGGACAGGGCGAACTATGGCTACACCTTC. Translation gives CASSLGDRANYGYTF.